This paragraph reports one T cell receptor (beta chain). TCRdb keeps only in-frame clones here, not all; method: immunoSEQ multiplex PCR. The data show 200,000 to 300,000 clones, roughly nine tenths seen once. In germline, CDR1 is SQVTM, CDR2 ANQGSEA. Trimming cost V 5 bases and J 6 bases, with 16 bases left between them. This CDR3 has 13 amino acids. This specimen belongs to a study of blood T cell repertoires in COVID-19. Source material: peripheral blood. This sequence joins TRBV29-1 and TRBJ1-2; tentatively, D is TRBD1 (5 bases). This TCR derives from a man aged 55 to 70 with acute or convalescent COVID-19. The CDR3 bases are TGCAGCGTTCTTGGGGGGGTTAATGATGGCTACACCTTC. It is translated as CSVLGGVNDGYTF.